This is a list of T cell receptor beta chains from one sample in a study of T-cell reconstitution after alpha-beta-depleted transplantation in children. TCRdb fed the PCR reads into MiXCR, producing one record per CDR3 protein. The data contain approximately 640,000 distinct CDR3 sequences, roughly 17% of them seen just once; the ten biggest clones take up approximately 1%. Sample: PBMCs from the stem cell graft donor, taken from the stem cell graft. Source of these receptors: a human donor who donated a stem cell graft to a child with acute myeloid leukemia. The CDR3 runs from the conserved cysteine through the conserved F or W. The order of the fields is V gene, D gene, clone size, J gene, CDR3 protein, CDR3 DNA. D genes are given only for firm matches. Some rows have no size entry. The others give once, few or many, or a class for an expanded clone.

TRBV20-1	NA	many	TRBJ2-7	CSARDQSAYEQYF	TGCAGTGCTAGAGATCAGTCCGCCTACGAGCAGTACTTC
TRBV6-2/TRBV6-3	TRBD2	few	TRBJ2-1	CASSPTSGGAVDNEQFF	TGTGCCAGCAGTCCGACTAGCGGGGGGGCCGTGGACAATGAGCAGTTCTTC
TRBV6-5	NA	NA	TRBJ1-4	CASSYGGSEKLFF	TGTGCCAGCAGTTACGGAGGATCGGAAAAACTGTTTTTT
TRBV20-1	NA	many	TRBJ2-5	CSAFVTDQETQYF	TGCAGTGCGTTTGTGACGGACCAAGAGACCCAGTACTTC
TRBV10-3	TRBD2	NA	TRBJ2-2	CAISEGLAGGTSGELFF	TGTGCCATCAGTGAGGGACTAGCGGGGGGGACATCCGGGGAGCTGTTTTTT
TRBV30	NA	NA	TRBJ2-7	CAWSVLRAYEQYF	TGTGCCTGGAGTGTTCTTCGGGCGTACGAGCAGTACTTC
TRBV5-1	NA	NA	TRBJ2-2	CASSLGAASSGELFF	TGCGCCAGCAGCTTGGGGGCCGCATCGTCCGGGGAGCTGTTTTTT
TRBV5-1	NA	few	TRBJ2-1	CASSVVGRELIGNEQFF	TGCGCCAGCTCCGTGGTCGGTAGAGAACTCATAGGGAATGAGCAGTTCTTC
TRBV14	TRBD1	NA	TRBJ2-2	CASSKTGERTGELFF	TGTGCCAGCAGCAAGACAGGGGAGCGAACCGGGGAGCTGTTTTTT
TRBV6-2/TRBV6-3	NA	NA	TRBJ1-1	CASSYSERLGMNTEAFF	TGTGCCAGCAGTTACTCCGAGCGGTTGGGCATGAACACTGAAGCTTTCTTT
TRBV15	NA	many	TRBJ2-7	CATSRGLQGVSGEQYF	TGTGCCACCAGCAGAGGGTTGCAGGGAGTCTCCGGCGAGCAGTACTTC
TRBV5-1	TRBD1	few	TRBJ1-2	CASSLAQGAGGYTF	TGCGCCAGCAGCTTGGCTCAGGGGGCAGGCGGCTACACCTTC
TRBV5-5	NA	many	TRBJ2-1	CASSPLGQGPDEQFF	TGTGCCAGCAGCCCCCTTGGGCAGGGGCCGGATGAGCAGTTCTTC
TRBV7-2	NA	few	TRBJ1-5	CASSPLGDSNQPQHF	TGTGCCAGCAGCCCCCTGGGGGATAGCAATCAGCCCCAGCATTTT
TRBV29-1	TRBD1	few	TRBJ2-1	CSVGTGQRDEQFF	TGCAGCGTTGGGACAGGACAAAGGGATGAGCAGTTCTTC
TRBV5-6	NA	many	TRBJ2-1	CASSQTLGNEQFF	TGTGCCAGCAGCCAGACCCTCGGCAATGAGCAGTTCTTC
TRBV10-2	NA	NA	TRBJ1-5	CASRDTGSGQPQHF	TGCGCCAGCAGAGATACAGGGTCGGGGCAGCCCCAGCATTTT
TRBV6-1	NA	NA	TRBJ1-1	CASSPSEMAAFF	TGTGCCAGCAGCCCCTCGGAGATGGCAGCTTTCTTT
TRBV20-1	TRBD1	NA	TRBJ2-7	CSAPRTGSSYEQYF	TGCAGTGCTCCCCGGACAGGGAGCTCCTACGAGCAGTACTTC
TRBV20-1	TRBD1	few	TRBJ1-1	CSARDRDSNTEAFF	TGCAGTGCTAGAGACCGGGACAGCAACACTGAAGCTTTCTTT
TRBV24-1	NA	many	TRBJ2-5	CATSAEGPGGETQYF	TGTGCCACCAGTGCTGAGGGGCCGGGCGGAGAGACCCAGTACTTC
TRBV6-2/TRBV6-3	NA	many	TRBJ2-7	CASSFTGPSYEQYF	TGTGCCAGCAGCTTCACAGGGCCTTCCTACGAGCAGTACTTC
TRBV27	TRBD2	NA	TRBJ2-3	CASIPTSGGVDGGTHTQYF	TGTGCCAGCATCCCCACTAGCGGGGGTGTGGATGGAGGCACACATACGCAGTATTTT
TRBV20-1	TRBD2	many	TRBJ2-1	CSAILVGGANEQFF	TGCAGTGCCATCCTTGTCGGGGGGGCAAATGAGCAGTTCTTC
TRBV6-2/TRBV6-3	TRBD1	few	TRBJ1-1	CASGVLMDRMNTEAFF	TGTGCCAGCGGGGTCTTAATGGACAGGATGAACACTGAAGCTTTCTTT
TRBV25-1	NA	many	TRBJ1-1	CASSVRWDTEAFF	TGTGCCAGCAGTGTCAGGTGGGACACTGAAGCTTTCTTT
TRBV20-1	NA	many	TRBJ2-7	CSARWLARSYEQYF	TGCAGTGCTAGATGGCTAGCGAGGAGTTACGAGCAGTACTTC
TRBV7-2	NA	NA	TRBJ1-1	CASTHGDTEAFF	TGTGCCAGCACCCACGGGGACACTGAAGCTTTCTTT
TRBV29-1	TRBD1	few	TRBJ1-4	CSVERGPNEKLFF	TGCAGCGTTGAGAGGGGGCCTAATGAAAAACTGTTTTTT
TRBV20-1	NA	many	TRBJ2-2	CSFYSGTGELFF	TGCAGTTTCTACTCAGGGACCGGGGAGCTGTTTTTT
TRBV9	TRBD1	many	TRBJ2-5	CASSQGTAQETQYF	TGTGCCAGCAGCCAAGGGACAGCCCAAGAGACCCAGTACTTC
TRBV20-1	TRBD1	many	TRBJ1-2	CSAADRVSPNYGYTF	TGCAGTGCGGCGGACAGGGTGTCTCCTAACTATGGCTACACCTTC
TRBV12-3/TRBV12-4	NA	NA	TRBJ2-5	CASSHRDYQETQYF	TGTGCCAGCAGTCACCGGGACTACCAAGAGACCCAGTACTTC
TRBV7-2	TRBD1	few	TRBJ2-2	CASSSTGDVTGELFF	TGTGCCAGCAGCTCGACAGGGGATGTAACCGGGGAGCTGTTTTTT
TRBV27	NA	NA	TRBJ2-4	CASSLMGAAKNIQYF	TGTGCCAGCAGTTTAATGGGGGCTGCCAAAAACATTCAGTACTTC
TRBV11-2	NA	few	TRBJ2-1	CEVGQDKLSDEQFF	TGTGAGGTGGGGCAGGACAAGTTGAGCGATGAGCAGTTCTTC
TRBV11-1	TRBD2	NA	TRBJ2-7	CASSRGTSGSYEQYF	TGTGCCAGCAGCCGCGGGACTAGCGGGTCCTACGAGCAGTACTTC
TRBV24-1	NA	few	TRBJ1-5	CATSFRGSNQPQHF	TGTGCCACCAGTTTTAGGGGGAGCAATCAGCCCCAGCATTTT
TRBV15	NA	many	TRBJ2-1	CATSPDISYNEQFF	TGTGCCACCAGTCCGGACATCTCCTACAATGAGCAGTTCTTC